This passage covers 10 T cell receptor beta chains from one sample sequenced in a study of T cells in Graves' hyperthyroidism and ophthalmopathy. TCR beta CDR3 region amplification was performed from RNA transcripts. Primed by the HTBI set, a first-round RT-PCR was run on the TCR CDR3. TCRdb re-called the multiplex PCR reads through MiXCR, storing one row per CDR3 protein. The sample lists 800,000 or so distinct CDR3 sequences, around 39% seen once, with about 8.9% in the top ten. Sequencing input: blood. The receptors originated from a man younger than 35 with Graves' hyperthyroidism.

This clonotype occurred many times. CDR3 bases: TGTGCCAGCAGCTTGGGGGGACACGAGCAGTACTTC. Translated: CASSLGGHEQYF. The chain has TRBV11-2 and TRBJ2-7; maybe TRBD2 (6 bases). Germline values: CDR1 SGHAT, CDR2 FQNNGV. This CDR3 has 12 residues. V was cut by 3 bases and J by 5 bases, with 8 bases left in between. Full variable domain (remainder filled in from reference TRBV11-2 and TRBJ2-7): EAGVAQSPRYKIIEKRQSVAFWCNPISGHATLYWYQQILGQGPKLLIQFQNNGVVDDSQLPKDRFSAERLKGVDSTLKIQPAKLEDSAVYLCASSLGGHEQYFGPGTRLTVT.

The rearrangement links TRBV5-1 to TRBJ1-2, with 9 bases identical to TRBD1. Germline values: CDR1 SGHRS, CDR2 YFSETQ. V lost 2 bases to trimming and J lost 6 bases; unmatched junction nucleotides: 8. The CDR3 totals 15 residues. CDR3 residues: CASSFTTGQGNGYTF. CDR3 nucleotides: TGCGCCAGCAGCTTCACGACCGGACAGGGGAATGGCTACACCTTC.

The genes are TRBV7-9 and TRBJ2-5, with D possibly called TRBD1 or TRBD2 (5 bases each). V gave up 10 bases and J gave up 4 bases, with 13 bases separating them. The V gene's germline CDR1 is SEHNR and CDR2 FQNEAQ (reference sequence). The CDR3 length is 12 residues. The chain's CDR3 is CATWGRGETQYF. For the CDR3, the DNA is TGTGCCACCTGGGGGAGAGGAGAGACCCAGTACTTC.

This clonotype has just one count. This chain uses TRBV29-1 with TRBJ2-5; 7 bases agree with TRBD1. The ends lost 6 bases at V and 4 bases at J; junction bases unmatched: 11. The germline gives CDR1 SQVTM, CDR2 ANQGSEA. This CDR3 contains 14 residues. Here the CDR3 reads CSVGQGRGRETQYF. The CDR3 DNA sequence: TGCAGCGTAGGGCAGGGAAGGGGGCGAGAGACCCAGTACTTC.

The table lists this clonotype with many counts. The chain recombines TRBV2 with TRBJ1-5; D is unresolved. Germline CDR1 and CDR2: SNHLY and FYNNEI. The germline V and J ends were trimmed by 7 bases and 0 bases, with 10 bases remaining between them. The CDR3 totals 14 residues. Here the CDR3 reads CASTVVDSNQPQHF. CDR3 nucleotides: TGTGCCAGCACGGTGGTAGATAGCAATCAGCCCCAGCATTTT.

CDR3 region: CSAGSGHSYEQYF. CDR3 nucleotides: TGCAGTGCTGGGAGCGGTCACTCCTACGAGCAGTACTTC. The chain carries TRBV20-1 and TRBJ2-7; D is possibly TRBD2 (5 bases). Looked up from germline, CDR1 is DFQATT and CDR2 is SNEGSKA (reference sequence). The CDR3 has 13 amino acids. The V and J ends lost 5 bases and 0 bases respectively, with 11 bases between them.

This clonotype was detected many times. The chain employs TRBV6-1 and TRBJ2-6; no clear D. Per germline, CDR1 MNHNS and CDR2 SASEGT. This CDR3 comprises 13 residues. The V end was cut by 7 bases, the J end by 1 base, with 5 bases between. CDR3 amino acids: CASTPSGANVLTF. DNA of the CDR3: TGTGCCAGCACCCCATCTGGGGCCAACGTCCTGACTTTC.

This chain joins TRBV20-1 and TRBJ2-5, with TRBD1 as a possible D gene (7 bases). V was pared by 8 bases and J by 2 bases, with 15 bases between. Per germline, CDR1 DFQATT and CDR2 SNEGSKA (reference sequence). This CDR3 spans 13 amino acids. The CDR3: CSSRGAGQETQYF. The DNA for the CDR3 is TGCAGTTCCAGGGGGGCAGGACAAGAGACCCAGTACTTC.

The DNA of the CDR3 is TGTGCCAGCAGCCGAGGGACAGGGCTTTATGGCTACACCTTC. Its protein is CASSRGTGLYGYTF. This chain joins TRBV3-1 and TRBJ1-2, with 9 nucleotides matching TRBD1. From germline, CDR1 is LGHDT and CDR2 YNNKEL (reference sequence). The trim removed 4 bases at V and 5 bases at J, leaving 5 bases unmatched. The CDR3 covers 14 residues.

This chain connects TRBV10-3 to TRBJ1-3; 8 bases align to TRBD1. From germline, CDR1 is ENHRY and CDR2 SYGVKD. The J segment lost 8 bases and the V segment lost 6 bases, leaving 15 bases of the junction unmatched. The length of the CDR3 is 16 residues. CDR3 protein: CAIRGTGANYGYTIYF. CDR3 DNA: TGTGCCATCAGGGGGACAGGAGCTAACTATGGCTACACCATATATTTT.